The clone carrying this T cell receptor beta chain was seen repeatedly, ten times or more. Its antigen is as yet unknown. The data belong to a study of T cells in Graves' hyperthyroidism and ophthalmopathy. Study at large: Blood was drawn when the patient was first diagnosed and still untreated.

Study-wide results and caveats: Ophthalmopathy got predicted by the model a median roughly 6.4 months before its onset. A model of 13 V-J pairs discriminated ophthalmopathy from stable hyperthyroidism.

Amplified TCR beta CDR3 regions came from RNA transcripts. RT-PCR in the first round (using the HTBI primer set) targeted the TCR CDR3. TCRdb used MiXCR to reprocess the multiplex PCR reads, holding one entry per CDR3 protein. This table has hundreds of thousands of distinct CDR3 sequences, 14% to 15% appearing once. Germline V gene lookup returns CDR1 SEHNR and CDR2 FQNEAQ (reference sequence). This CDR3 is built from 14 residues. V shed 2 bases and J shed 0 bases, with 8 bases lying between them. The source of this sequence is a woman in her twenties or thirties with Graves' hyperthyroidism. What was sequenced was blood. V gene TRBV7-9 combines with J gene TRBJ2-7; D unresolved. CDR3 nucleotides: TGTGCCAGCAGCTTACCGGGTAGCTCCTACGAGCAGTACTTC. This encodes CASSLPGSSYEQYF.